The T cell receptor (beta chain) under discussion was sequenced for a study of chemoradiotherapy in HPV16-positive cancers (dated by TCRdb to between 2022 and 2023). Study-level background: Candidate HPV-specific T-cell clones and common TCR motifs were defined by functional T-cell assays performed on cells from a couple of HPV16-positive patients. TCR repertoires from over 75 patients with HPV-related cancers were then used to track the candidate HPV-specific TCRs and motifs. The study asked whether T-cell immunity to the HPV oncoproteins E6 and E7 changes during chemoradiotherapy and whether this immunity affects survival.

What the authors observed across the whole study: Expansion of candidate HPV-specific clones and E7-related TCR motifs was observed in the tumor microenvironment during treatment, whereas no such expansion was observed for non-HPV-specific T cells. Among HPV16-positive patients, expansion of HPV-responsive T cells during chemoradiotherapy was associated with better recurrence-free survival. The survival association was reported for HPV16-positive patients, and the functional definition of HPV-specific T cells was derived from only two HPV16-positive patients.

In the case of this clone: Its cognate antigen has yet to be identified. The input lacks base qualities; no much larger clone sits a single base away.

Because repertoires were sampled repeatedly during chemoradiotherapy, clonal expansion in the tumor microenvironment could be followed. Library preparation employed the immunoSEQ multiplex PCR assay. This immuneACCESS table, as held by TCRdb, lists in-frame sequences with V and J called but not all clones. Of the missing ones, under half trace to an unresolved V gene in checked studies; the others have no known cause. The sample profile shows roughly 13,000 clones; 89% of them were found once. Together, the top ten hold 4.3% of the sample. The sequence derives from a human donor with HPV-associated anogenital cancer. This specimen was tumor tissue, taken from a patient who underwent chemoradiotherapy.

CDR3 reads: CASSYSGSTAGELFF. DNA sequence: TGTGCCAGCAGTTATAGCGGGAGTACCGCCGGGGAGCTGTTTTTT. The rearrangement combines TRBV6-5 with TRBJ2-2; 9 central bases correspond to TRBD2. In the germline V gene, CDR1 corresponds to MNHEY and CDR2 to SVGAGI. V is pruned by 3 bases and J by 6 bases, leaving 5 bases of the junction without a gene match. The CDR3 holds 15 amino acids from the cysteine to the phenylalanine. Only the CDR3 portion is preserved as DNA: 45 bases, with reading frame beginning at the first base.